The T cell receptor beta chain described here comes from a study of beta chain features in type 1 diabetes. Study at large: There were 107,917,701 sorted cells examined across all samples. Regarding the study as a whole: People with Type 1 diabetes carried modestly yet significantly shorter TCRB CDR3s in all four CD4+ subsets.

The isolated RNA, all of it, was reverse transcribed, so expressed TCRB transcripts were what got sequenced. Data came from immunoSEQ multiplex PCR; TCRdb stores just in-frame clones and leaves some out. The table lists 600,000 or so clones, about an eighth of them singletons, with roughly 0.11% in the top ten. Averaging about 120 mL, one heparinised blood draw was given by each donor. Every sorted population was more than 98% pure. The junction had 4 bases not matched to a gene; V was cut back by 3 bases and J by 8 bases. The CDR3 contains 15 residues. CDR1 is SGHVS, CDR2 FNYEAQ, per germline. Concerning this clone: The target antigen is unknown.

The rearrangement uses TRBV7-6 and TRBJ2-1; 13 bases line up with TRBD2. The sample comprised naive CD4+ T cells from blood. The TCR comes from a man aged 30-40 years with type 1 diabetes. CDR3 loop: CASSFGTSGEYEQFF. CDR3 nucleotides: TGTGCCAGCAGCTTCGGGACTAGCGGGGAATATGAGCAGTTCTTC.